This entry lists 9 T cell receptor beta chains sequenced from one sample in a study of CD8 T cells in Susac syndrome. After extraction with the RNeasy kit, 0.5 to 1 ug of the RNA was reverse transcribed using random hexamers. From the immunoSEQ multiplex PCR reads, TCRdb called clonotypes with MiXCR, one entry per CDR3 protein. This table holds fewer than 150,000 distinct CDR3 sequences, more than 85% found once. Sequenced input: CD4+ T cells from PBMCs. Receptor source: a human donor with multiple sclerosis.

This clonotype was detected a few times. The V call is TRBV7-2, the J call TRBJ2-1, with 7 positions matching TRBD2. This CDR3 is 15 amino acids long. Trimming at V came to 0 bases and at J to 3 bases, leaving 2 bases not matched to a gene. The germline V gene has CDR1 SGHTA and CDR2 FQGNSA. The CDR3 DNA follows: TGTGCCAGCAGCTTAGCGCGCGGGGGCTACAATGAGCAGTTCTTC. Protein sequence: CASSLARGGYNEQFF.

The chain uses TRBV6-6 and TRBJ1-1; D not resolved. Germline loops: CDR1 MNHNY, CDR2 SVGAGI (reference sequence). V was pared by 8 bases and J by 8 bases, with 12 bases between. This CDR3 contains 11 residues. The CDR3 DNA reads TGTGCCAGCTCTCCCCGGCAAGAAGCTTTCTTT. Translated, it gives CASSPRQEAFF.

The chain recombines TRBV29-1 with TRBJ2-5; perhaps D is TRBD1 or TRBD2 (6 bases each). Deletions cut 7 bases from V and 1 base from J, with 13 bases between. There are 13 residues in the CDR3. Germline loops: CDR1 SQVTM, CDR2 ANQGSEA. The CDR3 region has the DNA TGCAGCGCCGGGGGCTCGTTCCAAGAGACCCAGTACTTC. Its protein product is CSAGGSFQETQYF. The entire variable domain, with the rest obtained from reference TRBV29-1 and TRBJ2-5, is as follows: SAVISQKPSRDICQRGTSLTIQCQVDSQVTMMFWYRQQPGQSLTLIATANQGSEATYESGFVIDKFPISRPNLTFSTLTVSNMSPEDSSIYLCSAGGSFQETQYFGPGTRLLVL.

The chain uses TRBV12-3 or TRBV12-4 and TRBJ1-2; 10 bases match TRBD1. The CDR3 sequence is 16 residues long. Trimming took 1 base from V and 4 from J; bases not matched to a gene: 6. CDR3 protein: CASSLVPGQGSYGYTF. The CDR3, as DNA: TGTGCCAGCAGTTTAGTCCCGGGACAGGGGTCCTATGGCTACACCTTC.

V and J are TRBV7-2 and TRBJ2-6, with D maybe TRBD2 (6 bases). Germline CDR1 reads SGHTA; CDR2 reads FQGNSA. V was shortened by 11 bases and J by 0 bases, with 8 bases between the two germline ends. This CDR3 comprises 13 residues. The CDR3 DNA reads TGTGCCGGGGGGTACTCTGGGGCCAACGTCCTGACTTTC. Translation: CAGGYSGANVLTF.

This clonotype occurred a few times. CDR3 coding DNA: TGTGCCTGGAACAGTCAAGGGGTGTACAATGAGCAGTTCTTC. As protein: CAWNSQGVYNEQFF. The genes are TRBV30 and TRBJ2-1; D might be TRBD1 (5 bases). CDR3 size: 14 residues. CDR1 and CDR2 from the germline V gene are GTSNPN and SVGIG (reference sequence). The germline V and J ends were trimmed by 4 bases and 4 bases, with 14 bases remaining between them. Supplemented by reference TRBV30 and TRBJ2-1, the full variable domain reads SQTIHQWPATLVQPVGSPLSLECTVEGTSNPNLYWYRQAAGRGLQLLFYSVGIGQISSEVPQNLSASRPQDRQFILSSKKLLLSDSGFYLCAWNSQGVYNEQFFGPGTRLTVL.

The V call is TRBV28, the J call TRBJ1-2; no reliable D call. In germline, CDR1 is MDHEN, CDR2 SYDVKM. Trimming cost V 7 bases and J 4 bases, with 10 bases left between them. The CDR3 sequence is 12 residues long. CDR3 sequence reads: CASIGLIYGYTF. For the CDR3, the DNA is TGTGCCAGCATAGGACTGATCTATGGCTACACCTTC.

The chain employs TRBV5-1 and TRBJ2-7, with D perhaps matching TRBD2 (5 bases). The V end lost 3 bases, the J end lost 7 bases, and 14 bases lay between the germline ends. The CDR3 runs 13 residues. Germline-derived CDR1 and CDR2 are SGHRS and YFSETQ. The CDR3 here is CASSSVRTGEQYF. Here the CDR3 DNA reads TGCGCCAGCAGCTCCGTCCGGACGGGAGAGCAGTACTTC. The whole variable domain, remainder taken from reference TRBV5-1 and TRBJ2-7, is KAGVTQTPRYLIKTRGQQVTLSCSPISGHRSVSWYQQTPGQGLQFLFEYFSETQRNKGNFPGRFSGRQFSNSRSEMNVSTLELGDSALYLCASSSVRTGEQYFGPGTRLTVT.

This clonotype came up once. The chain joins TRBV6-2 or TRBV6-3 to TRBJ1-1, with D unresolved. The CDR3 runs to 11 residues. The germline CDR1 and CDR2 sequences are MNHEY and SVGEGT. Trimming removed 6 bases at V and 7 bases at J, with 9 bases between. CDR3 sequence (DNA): TGTGCCAGCAGAGTTTTCGATGAAGCTTTCTTT. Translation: CASRVFDEAFF.